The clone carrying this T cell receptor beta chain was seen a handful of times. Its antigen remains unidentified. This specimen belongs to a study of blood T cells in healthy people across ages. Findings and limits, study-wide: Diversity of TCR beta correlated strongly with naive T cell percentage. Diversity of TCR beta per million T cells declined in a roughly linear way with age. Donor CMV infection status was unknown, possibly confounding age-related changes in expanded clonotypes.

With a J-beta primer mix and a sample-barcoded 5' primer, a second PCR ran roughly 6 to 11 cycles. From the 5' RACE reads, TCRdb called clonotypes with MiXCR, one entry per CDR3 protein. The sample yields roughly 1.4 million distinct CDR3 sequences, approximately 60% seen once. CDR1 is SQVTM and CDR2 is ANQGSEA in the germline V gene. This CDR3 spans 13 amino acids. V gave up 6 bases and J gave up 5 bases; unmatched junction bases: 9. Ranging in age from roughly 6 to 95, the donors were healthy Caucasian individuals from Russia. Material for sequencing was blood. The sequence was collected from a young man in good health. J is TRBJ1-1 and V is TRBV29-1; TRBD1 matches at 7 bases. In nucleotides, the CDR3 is TGCAGCGTCGGTAGCAGGGGGAGGACTGAAGCTTTCTTT. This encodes CSVGSRGRTEAFF.